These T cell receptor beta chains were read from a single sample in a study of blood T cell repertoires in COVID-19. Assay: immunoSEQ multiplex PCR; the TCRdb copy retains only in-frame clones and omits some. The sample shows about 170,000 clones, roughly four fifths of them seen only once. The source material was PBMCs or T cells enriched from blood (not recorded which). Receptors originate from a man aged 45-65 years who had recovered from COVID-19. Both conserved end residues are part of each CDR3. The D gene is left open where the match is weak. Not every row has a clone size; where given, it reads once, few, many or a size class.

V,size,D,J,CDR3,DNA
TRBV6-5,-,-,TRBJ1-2,CASSYDQRTDGYTF,TGTGCCAGCAGTTACGACCAAAGGACAGATGGCTACACCTTC
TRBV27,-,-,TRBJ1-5,CASSFGLNNQPQHF,TGTGCCAGCAGTTTCGGACTAAACAATCAGCCCCAGCATTTT
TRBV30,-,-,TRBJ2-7,CAWRFRGAYEQYF,TGTGCCTGGAGGTTTAGGGGTGCCTACGAGCAGTACTTC
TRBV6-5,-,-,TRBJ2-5,CASSYDRKSGTQYF,TGTGCCAGCAGTTACGATCGGAAATCGGGGACCCAGTACTTC
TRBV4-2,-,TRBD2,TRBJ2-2,CASSQEVLAGGRVVDTGELFF,TGTGCCAGCAGCCAAGAGGTTCTAGCGGGGGGGCGGGTAGTTGACACCGGGGAGCTGTTTTTT
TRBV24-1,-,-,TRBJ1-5,CATQAESNQPQHF,TGTGCCACCCAAGCCGAGTCCAATCAGCCCCAGCATTTT
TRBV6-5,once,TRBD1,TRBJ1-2,CASSSGTGGSNYGYTF,TGTGCCAGCAGTTCGGGGACAGGGGGTTCTAACTATGGCTACACCTTC
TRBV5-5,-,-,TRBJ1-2,CASSLGLGRQPFVYGYTF,TGTGCCAGCAGCTTGGGATTGGGCAGGCAGCCCTTTGTCTATGGCTACACCTTC
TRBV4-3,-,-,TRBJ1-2,CASSPKGEGRYGYTF,TGCGCCAGCAGCCCTAAAGGAGAGGGCCGGTATGGCTACACCTTC
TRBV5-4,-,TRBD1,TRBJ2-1,CASSLLPDRTNEQFF,TGTGCCAGCAGCCTTCTCCCGGACAGGACCAATGAGCAGTTCTTC
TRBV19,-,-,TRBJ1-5,CASSGVYTEGQPQHF,TGTGCCAGTAGTGGGGTATATACCGAGGGTCAGCCCCAGCATTTT
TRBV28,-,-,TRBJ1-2,CASSDINYGYTF,TGTGCCAGCAGCGACATCAACTATGGCTACACCTTC
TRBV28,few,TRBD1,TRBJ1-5,CASSATTGQGARQPQHF,TGTGCCAGCAGTGCTACTACAGGACAGGGGGCAAGGCAGCCCCAGCATTTT
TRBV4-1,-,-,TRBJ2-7,CASSQLDGGLPYEQYF,TGCGCCAGCAGCCAGCTGGATGGGGGCCTCCCCTACGAGCAGTACTTC
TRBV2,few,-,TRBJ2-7,CASSEAVSLRQVSYEQYF,TGTGCCAGCAGTGAAGCGGTCAGTTTAAGGCAGGTCTCCTACGAGCAGTACTTC
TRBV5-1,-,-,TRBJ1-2,CASRPTANYGYTF,TGCGCCAGCAGACCGACTGCCAACTATGGCTACACCTTC
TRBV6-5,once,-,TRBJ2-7,CASSQTGLTYEQYF,TGTGCCAGCAGCCAGACGGGGTTAACCTACGAGCAGTACTTC
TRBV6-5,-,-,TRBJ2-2,CASSLARAGELFF,TGTGCCAGCAGTCTAGCGAGGGCCGGGGAGCTGTTTTTT
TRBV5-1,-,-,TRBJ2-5,CASSLETNQETQYF,TGCGCCAGCAGCTTGGAGACAAACCAAGAGACCCAGTACTTC
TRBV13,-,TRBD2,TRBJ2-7,CASSSAGSSSYEQYF,TGTGCCAGCAGCTCAGCGGGGAGCAGCTCCTACGAGCAGTACTTC
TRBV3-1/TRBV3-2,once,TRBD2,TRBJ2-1,CASSQGVAGGPGNEQFF,TGTGCCAGCAGCCAAGGGGTAGCGGGGGGGCCGGGTAATGAGCAGTTCTTC
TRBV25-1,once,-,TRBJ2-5,CASSDSRGGETQYF,TGTGCCAGCAGTGATTCTAGAGGGGGAGAGACCCAGTACTTC
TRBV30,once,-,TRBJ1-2,CAWVAGNYGYTF,TGTGCCTGGGTCGCGGGGAACTATGGCTACACCTTC
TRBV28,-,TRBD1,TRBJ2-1,CASSQGGRAYNEQFF,TGTGCCAGCAGTCAAGGGGGCAGGGCCTACAATGAGCAGTTCTTC
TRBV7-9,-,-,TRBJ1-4,CASSLRRENEKLFF,TGTGCCAGCAGCTTGAGGAGAGAAAATGAAAAACTGTTTTTT
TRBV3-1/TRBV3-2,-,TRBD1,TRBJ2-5,CASSQGQGPQETQYF,TGTGCCAGCAGCCAGGGACAGGGGCCCCAAGAGACCCAGTACTTC
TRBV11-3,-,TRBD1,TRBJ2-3,CASSPDRGRGTQYF,TGTGCCAGCAGCCCAGACAGGGGGCGCGGTACGCAGTATTTT
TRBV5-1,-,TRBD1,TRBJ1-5,CASSPGQGNQPQHF,TGCGCCAGCAGCCCGGGACAGGGCAATCAGCCCCAGCATTTT
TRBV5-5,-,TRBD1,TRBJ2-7,CASSRDSDAYEQYF,TGTGCCAGCAGCCGGGACAGTGACGCCTACGAGCAGTACTTC
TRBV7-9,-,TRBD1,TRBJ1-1,CASSPIGGPRVMNTEAFF,TGTGCCAGCAGCCCAATAGGGGGCCCACGGGTCATGAACACTGAAGCTTTCTTT
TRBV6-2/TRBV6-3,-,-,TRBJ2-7,CASSYGSETYEQYF,TGTGCCAGCAGTTACGGGTCGGAGACCTACGAGCAGTACTTC
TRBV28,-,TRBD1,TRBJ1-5,CASSLGQSNQPQHF,TGTGCCAGCAGTTTGGGACAGAGCAATCAGCCCCAGCATTTT
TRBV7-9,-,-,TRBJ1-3,CASSSLAGNTIYF,TGTGCCAGCAGCTCCCTCGCTGGAAACACCATATATTTT
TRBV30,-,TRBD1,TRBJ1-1,CAWDRGLKGGTEAFF,TGTGCCTGGGACAGGGGGCTTAAAGGAGGCACTGAAGCTTTCTTT
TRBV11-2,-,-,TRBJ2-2,CASSRGPYTGELFF,TGTGCCAGCAGCCGTGGGCCGTACACCGGGGAGCTGTTTTTT
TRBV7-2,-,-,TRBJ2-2,CASSLLQVINTGELFF,TGTGCCAGCAGCTTACTACAGGTGATAAACACCGGGGAGCTGTTTTTT
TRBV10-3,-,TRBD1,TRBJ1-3,CATRPGQVDSGNTIYF,TGTGCCACGCGGCCGGGACAGGTGGACTCTGGAAACACCATATATTTT
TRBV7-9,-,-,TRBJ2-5,CASSRQETQYF,TGTGCCAGCAGCCGCCAAGAGACCCAGTACTTC
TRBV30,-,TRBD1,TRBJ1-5,CAWSVGGPLSPQHF,TGTGCCTGGAGTGTAGGGGGCCCTCTTTCGCCCCAGCATTTT
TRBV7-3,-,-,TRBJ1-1,CASSTSGNTEAFF,TGTGCCAGCAGCACATCAGGGAACACTGAAGCTTTCTTT
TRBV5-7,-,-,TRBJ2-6,CASSFLRESSGANVLTF,TGTGCCAGCAGCTTCCTTCGGGAAAGCTCTGGGGCCAACGTCCTGACTTTC
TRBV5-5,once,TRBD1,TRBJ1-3,CASSGRAGGYPGNTIYF,TGTGCCAGCTCCGGAAGGGCAGGGGGCTACCCTGGAAACACCATATATTTT
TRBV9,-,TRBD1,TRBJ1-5,CASSVGQGAGQPQHF,TGTGCCAGCAGCGTAGGACAGGGGGCCGGTCAGCCCCAGCATTTT
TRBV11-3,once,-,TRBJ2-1,CASSLDGGPYNEQFF,TGTGCCAGCAGCTTAGACGGGGGGCCCTACAATGAGCAGTTCTTC
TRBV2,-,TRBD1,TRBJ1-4,CASSEQGETNEKLFF,TGTGCCAGCAGTGAACAGGGGGAAACTAATGAAAAACTGTTTTTT